A single T cell receptor beta chain is shown here with its context. Its recognized antigen is unknown. Base quality data are lacking; no much larger clone is found one base away. Libraries were constructed by the immunoSEQ multiplex PCR assay. To provide template for TCR sequencing, every sample had RNA extracted and reverse transcribed into cDNA. First-strand cDNA was synthesized with SuperScript III using a 2:1 mix of oligo-dT and random hexamers. A synthetic immune receptor repertoire was used to assess amplification bias, and residual bias was removed computationally. The published analysis was carried out like this. Raw reads were preprocessed to remove errors, and CDR3 was defined by IMGT conventions from the conserved cysteine to phenylalanine. Clonality was computed by normalizing Shannon entropy by log2 of the number of productive unique TCRs and subtracting the result from 1. Whether each scalp clone was CD4 or CD8 was inferred by checking scalp TCRbeta sequences against the CD4 and CD8 repertoires from sorted blood. The clones in this table, taken by TCRdb from immuneACCESS, are in-frame only. Not every clone is retained; where verified, under half of the shortfall comes from an unresolved V gene, and the cause of the rest is unknown. The DNA gave D and trimming, while V, J and clone size come from that table. A total of about 200,000 clones appear in this sample, 50% to 60% of them only once. The ten top clones hold roughly 0.47% of the sample.

The data derive from a study of CD8+ T cells in alopecia areata (dated 2018 in TCRdb). Background on the whole study: The treated patients took part in an open-label pilot trial in which moderate-to-severe alopecia areata was treated with oral tofacitinib at 5 to 10 mg twice daily. Tofacitinib was given for 6 to 18 months, followed by 6 months of follow-up off drug to assess delayed response and recurrence. In both human patients and the C3H/HeJ mouse model, the study applied high-throughput TCRbeta sequencing to look at T cell clonal expansion in alopecia areata. Scalp tissue and sorted CD4+ and CD8+ peripheral blood T cells from patchy and totalis/universalis alopecia areata patients and from healthy controls were covered by human TCRbeta sequencing. Biopsies were taken from tofacitinib-treated patients at baseline and at 4 and 24 weeks of treatment, and a later scalp biopsy was taken in several of the tofacitinib-treated patients. Scalp clonality was compared among normal scalp (n=4), patchy alopecia areata scalp (n=8), and alopecia totalis/universalis scalp (n=8). RNA was obtained with the PAXgene miRNA kit for fixed scalp, the miRNeasy kit for PBMCs, and the RNeasy kit for mouse skin. immunoSEQ multiplex PCR using 35 Vbeta forward primers and 13 Jbeta reverse primers was used to amplify TCRbeta CDR3 regions. Results and caveats for the whole study, not just this receptor: Unlike mouse skin, where gammadelta T cells dominate, normal human skin contains resident alphabeta T cells that get sequenced too, which complicates analysis of the scalp TCR repertoire. Higher clonality and more expanded CD8+ clones were observed in lesional scalp than in normal scalp, particularly in alopecia totalis/universalis, a finding suggestive of antigenic drive. TCR sequences shared between patients were less clear than in mice, possibly partly because of HLA diversity in the patient population.

A distance of 13 bases separates the germline ends of V and J, which lose 6 bases and 1 base respectively. Measured from the cysteine to the phenylalanine, the CDR3 is 14 residues long. The sequence is cut down to CDR3 DNA, 42 bases in frame from base 1. CDR1 MNHNS and CDR2 SASEGT are derived from the germline V gene. Reading the label with the study, this specimen's time point is: baseline before oral tofacitinib. Lesional scalp punch biopsies and peripheral blood were obtained from alopecia areata patients. PBMCs were isolated by density centrifugation and stained for CD3, CD4 and CD8, and CD4+ and CD8+ T cells were sorted on a FACSAria.

The sequence is built from TRBV6-1 and TRBJ2-7, and the D gene may be TRBD1, 6 bases matching. Sequences were derived from CD4+ T cells sorted from blood, sampled at week 0. The TCR sequence derives from a human donor with alopecia areata. The CDR3 reads CASSGDTFSYEQYF. The nucleotide sequence reads TGTGCCAGCAGCGGGGACACTTTTTCCTACGAGCAGTACTTC.